This entry lists 9 T cell receptor beta chains sequenced from one sample in a study of beta chain features in type 1 diabetes. Since all of the isolated RNA was reverse transcribed, expressed TCRB transcripts were what got sequenced. TCRdb keeps only in-frame clones here, not all; method: immunoSEQ multiplex PCR. This table has about 150,000 clones, about a tenth appearing once. Findings and caveats of the study: Significant though moderate, a shortening of TCRB CDR3s appeared in all four CD4+ subsets of Type 1 diabetes patients.

Which antigens these TCRs recognize remains unknown. Material: central memory CD4+ T cells from blood. The receptors stem from a man aged 25 to 40 with type 1 diabetes.

This clone appeared a few times. The chain has TRBV19 and TRBJ2-1; 9 nucleotides agree with TRBD2. Germline V lookup: CDR1 LNHDA, CDR2 SQIVND (reference sequence). The V and J ends lost 3 bases and 8 bases, in that order; junction bases with no gene match: 11. This CDR3 contains 16 residues. The CDR3 loop is CASSINRREGRDEQFF. CDR3 nucleotide sequence: TGTGCCAGTAGTATCAATCGGCGGGAGGGCCGTGATGAGCAGTTCTTC.

The genes are TRBV7-8 and TRBJ2-5, with 10 bases that match TRBD2. The CDR3 contains 16 residues. V lost 2 bases to trimming and J lost 1 base; unmatched junction nucleotides: 4. Germline V CDR1 and CDR2: SGHVS, FQNEAQ. As DNA, the CDR3 is TGTGCCAGCAGCTTACTAGCGGGAGAGTCCCAAGAGACCCAGTACTTC. Its translation: CASSLLAGESQETQYF.

The rearrangement uses TRBV19 and TRBJ2-5; TRBD1 agrees at 10 bases. Germline V gene data show CDR1 as LNHDA and CDR2 as SQIVND (reference sequence). Trimming at V came to 8 bases and at J to 5 bases, leaving 5 bases not matched to a gene. This CDR3 has 13 residues. CDR3: CASSTGGWETQYF. The CDR3 nucleotides are TGTGCCAGTTCGACAGGGGGCTGGGAGACCCAGTACTTC.

This clone has only a few counts. The same CDR3 can be traced to other DNA sequences in this sample. J is TRBJ1-5 and V is TRBV5-1; 12 positions agree with TRBD1. The germline CDR1 and CDR2 sequences are SGHRS and YFSETQ. The CDR3 is made up of 16 amino acids. The V and J ends lost 1 base and 5 bases, in that order; junction bases with no gene match: 4. Here the CDR3 reads CASSLSGTGGDQPQHF. The CDR3 bases are TGCGCCAGCAGCTTGTCTGGGACAGGGGGCGATCAGCCCCAGCATTTT.

CDR3 sequence (DNA): TGTGCCAGCAGCTCCGGGACAGGGCCGCGCGAGCAGTACTTC. It yields the protein CASSSGTGPREQYF. This chain uses TRBV21-1 with TRBJ2-7; the listed D gene, TRBD1, was not tested against the DNA. TRBV21-1 is a pseudogene locus. The CDR3 is made up of 14 amino acids.

The chain has TRBV11-2 and TRBJ2-7; no firm D call. CDR3 length: 12 residues. Trimming cost V 4 bases and J 3 bases, with 7 bases left between them. Germline CDR1 is SGHAT and CDR2 is FQNNGV. The CDR3 loop is CASSSRGYEQYF. CDR3 in DNA: TGTGCCAGCAGCTCTAGAGGCTACGAGCAGTACTTC.

In this sample, this clone turned up a few times. This sequence joins TRBV18 and TRBJ2-1, with 14 bases lining up with TRBD2. In germline, CDR1 is KGHSH, CDR2 LQKENI. This CDR3 spans 18 amino acids. The trim removed 3 bases at V and 4 bases at J, leaving 8 bases unmatched. This CDR3 reads CASSPPGLAGGRYNEQFF. The CDR3 region has the DNA TGTGCCAGCTCACCCCCCGGACTAGCGGGGGGTCGATACAATGAGCAGTTCTTC.

This clone was observed a few times. The chain employs TRBV28 and TRBJ1-2; TRBD1 matches at 9 bases. This CDR3 is built from 16 residues. J was trimmed by 9 bases and V by 6 bases; bases with no gene match: 17. In germline, CDR1 is MDHEN, CDR2 SYDVKM. This chain's CDR3 is CASSHNNAQGALSYTF. The CDR3 nucleotides read TGTGCCAGCAGCCACAACAACGCACAGGGGGCGCTGAGCTACACCTTC.

This rearrangement joins TRBV13 to TRBJ1-2, with D maybe TRBD1 (6 bases). CDR3 length: 14 residues. Germline values: CDR1 PRHDT, CDR2 FYEKMQ (reference sequence). Trimming pared 6 bases from V and 6 bases from J, leaving 17 bases between. The CDR3 nucleotides read TGTGCCAGCAGTCCAGGGGACGCTTTTCATGGCTACACCTTC. Residues: CASSPGDAFHGYTF.